This T cell receptor beta chain was identified in a study of T-cell memory formation after mild COVID-19. Overall study results and limits: The CD4+ clones that contracted clustered mainly within CM and EM, and the CD8+ clones concentrated in EMRA.

On this clonotype itself: Its target is not known.

This CDR3 spans 16 amino acids. The germline V gene encodes CDR1 SGDLS and CDR2 YYNGEE. V was trimmed by 4 bases and J by 5 bases, leaving 20 bases between them. Researchers used 5'RACE with constant-segment primers to make TCR alpha and TCR beta cDNA libraries that carry sample barcodes and UMIs. TCRdb analysed the 5' RACE reads with MiXCR anew, one entry per CDR3 protein. The sample includes 250,000 to 300,000 distinct CDR3 sequences, around 15% seen only once; the top ten take around 23%. The chain joins TRBV9 to TRBJ2-3; D is perhaps TRBD2 (6 bases). Sequenced sample: PBMCs or a T cell subset sorted from them (not recorded which). The origin of this receptor is a man between 18 and 35 years old who had mild COVID-19 (a few samples of this study predate the infection). Cell type and time point are not known. The CDR3 DNA reads as TGTGCCAGCAGCCCTCGTCGACTAGGGATCGGAGATACGCAGTATTTT. Encoded protein: CASSPRRLGIGDTQYF.